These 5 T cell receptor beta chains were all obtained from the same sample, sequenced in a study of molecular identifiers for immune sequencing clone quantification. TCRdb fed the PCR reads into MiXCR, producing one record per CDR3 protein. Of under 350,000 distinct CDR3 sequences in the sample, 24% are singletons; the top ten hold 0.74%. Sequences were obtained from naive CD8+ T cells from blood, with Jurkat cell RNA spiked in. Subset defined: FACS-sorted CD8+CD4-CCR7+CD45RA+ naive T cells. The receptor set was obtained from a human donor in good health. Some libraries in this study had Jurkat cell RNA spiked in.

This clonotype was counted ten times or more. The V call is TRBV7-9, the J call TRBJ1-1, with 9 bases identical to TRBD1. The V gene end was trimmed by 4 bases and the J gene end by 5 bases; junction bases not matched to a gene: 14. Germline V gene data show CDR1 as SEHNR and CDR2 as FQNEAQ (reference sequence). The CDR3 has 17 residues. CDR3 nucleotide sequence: TGTGCCAGCAGCTCCAACTCCGGGACAGGGCCCGGGACTGAAGCTTTCTTT. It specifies CASSSNSGTGPGTEAFF.

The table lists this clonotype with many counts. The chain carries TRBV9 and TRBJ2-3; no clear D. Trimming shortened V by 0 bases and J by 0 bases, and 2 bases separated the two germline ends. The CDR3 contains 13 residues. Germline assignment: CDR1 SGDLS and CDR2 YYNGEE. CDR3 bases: TGTGCCAGCAGCGTAGGGAGCACAGATACGCAGTATTTT. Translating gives CASSVGSTDTQYF.

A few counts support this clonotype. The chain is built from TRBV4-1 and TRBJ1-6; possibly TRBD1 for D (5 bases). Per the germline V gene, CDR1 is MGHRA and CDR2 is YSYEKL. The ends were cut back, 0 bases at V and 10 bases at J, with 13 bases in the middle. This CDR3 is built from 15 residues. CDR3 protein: CASSQEPGFGSPLHF. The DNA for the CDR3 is TGCGCCAGCAGCCAAGAGCCAGGGTTCGGGTCACCCCTCCACTTT.

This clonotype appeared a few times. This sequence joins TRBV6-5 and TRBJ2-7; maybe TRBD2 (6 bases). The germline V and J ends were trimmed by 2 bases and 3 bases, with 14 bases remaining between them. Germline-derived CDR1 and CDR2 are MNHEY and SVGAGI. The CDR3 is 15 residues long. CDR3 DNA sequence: TGTGCCAGCAGTTACGGAGTCGGGGGAAGCTACGAGCAGTACTTC. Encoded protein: CASSYGVGGSYEQYF.

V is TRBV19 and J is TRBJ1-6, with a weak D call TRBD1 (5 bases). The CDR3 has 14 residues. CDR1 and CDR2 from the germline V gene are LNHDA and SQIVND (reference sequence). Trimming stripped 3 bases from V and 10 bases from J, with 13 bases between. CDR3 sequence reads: CASSIQGEKSPLHF. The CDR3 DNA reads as TGTGCCAGTAGTATCCAGGGTGAGAAGTCACCCCTCCACTTT. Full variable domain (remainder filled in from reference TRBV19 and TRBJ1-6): DGGITQSPKYLFRKEGQNVTLSCEQNLNHDAMYWYRQDPGQGLRLIYYSQIVNDFQKGDIAEGYSVSREKKESFPLTVTSAQKNPTAFYLCASSIQGEKSPLHFGNGTRLTVT.